The clone carrying this T cell receptor (beta chain) was counted at least ten times. Its antigen is not known. The presence of a unique molecular identifier marked each TCR cDNA molecule. TCRdb re-derived calls from the 5' RACE reads in MiXCR, one entry per CDR3 protein. The sample comprises roughly 25,000 distinct CDR3 sequences, 6.9% of which are singletons, and roughly an eighth rests with the top ten. This specimen comes from a study of spatial heterogeneity in lung cancer. Whole-study context: Every unique TCR and UMI combination, on average, appeared more than ten times in raw reads.

Whole-study findings and limits: At tumor resection, ubiquitous expanded TCRs were detected in blood more often than later.

Noted time point: sample taken at primary tumor resection. TCRs were sequenced from unsorted whole RNA of tumor, nontumor lung or PBMC. This CDR3 spans 14 amino acids. From germline, CDR1 is GTSNPN and CDR2 SVGIG (reference sequence). The junction had 6 bases not matched to a gene; V was cut back by 0 bases and J by 10 bases. This receptor was taken from a male donor with early-stage non-small cell lung cancer. The source was PBMCs, collected at surgery. The V gene is TRBV30, the J gene TRBJ1-4; 9 bases map to TRBD1. DNA of the CDR3: TGTGCCTGGAGTGTCGGGACAGGGCTTCTAAAACTGTTTTTT. It yields the protein CAWSVGTGLLKLFF.